A single sample is the source of the 4 T cell receptor beta chains below, sequenced in a study of PD-1 blockade in classical Hodgkin lymphoma. After autologous stem cell transplantation all patients relapsed, and prior brentuximab vedotin exposure differed between cohorts. Data came from immunoSEQ multiplex PCR; TCRdb stores just in-frame clones and leaves some out. This sample has approximately 15,000 clones, with about 83% found just once. The material was peripheral blood mononuclear cells (PBMCs), obtained at baseline. These receptor sequences come from a human donor with classical Hodgkin lymphoma.

The rearrangement joins TRBV7-8 to TRBJ2-7; 16 nucleotides align to TRBD2. The CDR3 consists of 20 residues. The V gene's germline CDR1 is SGHVS and CDR2 FQNEAQ. Trimming at V came to 4 bases and at J to 0 bases, leaving 12 bases not matched to a gene. CDR3 DNA: TGTGCCAGCAGCTCCAGAGGGACTAGCGGGAGGGTAGGGAGCTCCTACGAGCAGTACTTC. This encodes CASSSRGTSGRVGSSYEQYF.

The chain uses TRBV19 and TRBJ2-7; 8 bases fit TRBD2. This CDR3 comprises 15 residues. The V gene end was trimmed by 6 bases and the J gene end by 6 bases; junction bases not matched to a gene: 13. CDR1 is LNHDA and CDR2 is SQIVND in the germline V gene (reference sequence). The CDR3 bases are TGTGCCAGTAGATCCCAGGGCGCCGCGGGGGGCGAGCAGTACTTC. Amino acid sequence: CASRSQGAAGGEQYF.

The rearrangement links TRBV29-1 to TRBJ1-2; D call uncertain. This CDR3 is 14 amino acids long. Germline assignment: CDR1 SQVTM and CDR2 ANQGSEA. Trimming removed 6 bases at V and 1 base at J, with 15 bases between. The CDR3 DNA is TGCAGCGTGAGCCGGGATTTCTTTAACTATGGCTACACCTTC. This translates into CSVSRDFFNYGYTF.

This rearrangement joins TRBV10-3 to TRBJ1-2; 9 nucleotides line up with TRBD1. CDR1 ENHRY and CDR2 SYGVKD come from the germline V gene. This CDR3 spans 15 amino acids. Trimming removed 3 bases from V and 5 bases from J; junction bases left unmatched: 7. The DNA for the CDR3 is TGTGCCATCAGTGAAGGAGGGACAGGGACATATGGCTACACCTTC. Its protein is CAISEGGTGTYGYTF.